Presented here are 12 T cell receptor beta chains from one specimen sequenced in a study of T cells in localized non-small cell lung cancer. TCRdb's table, derived via immunoSEQ multiplex PCR, lists solely in-frame clones and lacks some. The sample yields about 52,000 clones, around 90% seen once. This sample comprised PBMCs, obtained before any cancer treatment. These receptors all come from a female donor with stage II lung adenocarcinoma.

This clone was seen more than once but under ten times. The J gene is TRBJ1-1, the V gene TRBV18; D possibly corresponds to TRBD1 (5 bases). Deletions cut 5 bases from V and 10 bases from J, with 14 bases between. The CDR3 runs 12 residues. Germline assignment: CDR1 KGHSH and CDR2 LQKENI. The CDR3 DNA is TGTGCCAGCTCATTACAGGAGAGCGTAGCTTTCTTT. Residues: CASSLQESVAFF. Based on the CDR3 plus reference TRBV18 and TRBJ1-1, the full variable domain is NAGVMQNPRHLVRRRGQEARLRCSPMKGHSHVYWYRQLPEEGLKFMVYLQKENIIDESGMPKERFSAEFPKEGPSILRIQQVVRGDSAAYFCASSLQESVAFFGQGTRLTVV.

This chain joins TRBV5-6 and TRBJ2-7; the D is unclear. Germline loops: CDR1 SGHDT, CDR2 YYEEEE. This CDR3 comprises 14 residues. V shed 5 bases and J shed 3 bases, with 15 bases lying between them. The CDR3 reads CASRIIGRNYEQYF. The CDR3 nucleotides read TGTGCCAGCAGGATTATCGGACGGAACTACGAGCAGTACTTC.

The chain recombines TRBV5-5 with TRBJ1-4; TRBD1 aligns across 9 bases. The CDR3 is made up of 17 amino acids. Trimming took 5 bases from V and 8 from J; bases not matched to a gene: 16. CDR1 is SGHKS, CDR2 YYEKEE, per germline (reference sequence). The CDR3 region has the DNA TGTGCCAGCAGTTCGGATTTAACAGGGGGCTCTGGGGAAAAACTGTTTTTT. It specifies CASSSDLTGGSGEKLFF.

A single count supports this clone. As DNA, the CDR3 is TGTGCCAGCAGCTCGGGGGGGGCCAAAAACATTCAGTACTTC. Translation: CASSSGGAKNIQYF. The rearrangement uses TRBV5-4 and TRBJ2-4; 8 bases fit TRBD2. This CDR3 is 14 amino acids long. Germline CDR1 reads SGHNT; CDR2 reads YYREEE (reference sequence). V trimming: 3 bases; J trimming: 1 base; junction bases outside the gene matches: 0.

The chain is built from TRBV11-2 and TRBJ2-7; D is ambiguous. The germline V gene encodes CDR1 SGHAT and CDR2 FQNNGV. The V end lost 5 bases, the J end lost 3 bases, and 20 bases lay between the germline ends. The CDR3 consists of 16 residues. CDR3 nucleotides: TGTGCCAGCAGCCCATACCGTGGGGAATTCCTCTACGAGCAGTACTTC. The encoded protein is CASSPYRGEFLYEQYF.

This sequence joins TRBV21-1 and TRBJ2-3; the table gives TRBD1 as D, unverified against the DNA. TRBV21-1 is a recognized pseudogene. This CDR3 spans 17 amino acids. The CDR3 DNA follows: TGTGCCAGCATTCCAAGAGGAGGACAGAATAGGACAGATACGCAGTATTTT. Translation gives CASIPRGGQNRTDTQYF.

This clone has only a few counts. The chain employs TRBV7-1 and TRBJ2-1, with 8 bases identical to TRBD1. TRBV7-1 is noted as an ORF with a role that remains uncertain. J lost 6 bases, V lost 4 bases, and 8 bases had no gene match. This CDR3 has 15 residues. The CDR3 region is CASSLEVTGGNEQFF. CDR3 coding DNA: TGTGCCAGCAGCTTAGAAGTTACAGGGGGCAATGAGCAGTTCTTC.

The chain has TRBV7-9 and TRBJ2-7; D remains unclear. Germline V gives CDR1 SEHNR, CDR2 FQNEAQ (reference sequence). Trimming left V 4 bases short and J 4 bases short, with 8 bases between. The CDR3 has 12 residues. The CDR3 DNA is TGTGCCAGCAGCTCCGGACCTTACGAGCAGTACTTC. Translation: CASSSGPYEQYF.

This clone was seen a few times. The V and J genes are TRBV6-1 and TRBJ1-3, with D maybe TRBD1 (5 bases). Trimming removed 1 base from V and 16 bases from J, with 11 bases in between. The CDR3 contains 11 residues. The V gene's germline CDR1 is MNHNS and CDR2 SASEGT. CDR3 DNA: TGTGCCAGCAGTGAAGAAGACAGCAGGTATTTT. It is translated as CASSEEDSRYF.

This clone was counted once. The J gene is TRBJ2-3, the V gene TRBV10-2; D remains unclear. Trimming took 8 bases from V and 1 from J, leaving 10 bases between them. Germline-derived CDR1 and CDR2 are WSHSY and SAAADI. The CDR3 is 13 amino acids. The CDR3 DNA sequence: TGCGCCAGCCGTTTAGACGGCACAGATACGCAGTATTTT. It yields the protein CASRLDGTDTQYF.

The chain combines TRBV6-5 with TRBJ2-1; a possible D gene is TRBD1 (8 bases). The CDR3 has 14 residues. Trimming pared 7 bases from V and 5 bases from J, leaving 15 bases between. Germline loops: CDR1 MNHEY, CDR2 SVGAGI. The CDR3 is CASTDTGGDNEQFF. The CDR3 nucleotides are TGTGCCAGCACCGACACAGGGGGGGACAATGAGCAGTTCTTC.

This clone has a handful of counts. The J gene is TRBJ1-1, the V gene TRBV2; 9 nucleotides match TRBD1. This CDR3 has 16 amino acids. The V segment lost 7 bases and the J segment 0 bases; nucleotides outside the gene matches: 9. Germline CDR1 reads SNHLY; CDR2 reads FYNNEI. CDR3 protein: CASNLPGQGMNTEAFF. The CDR3, as DNA: TGTGCCAGCAATCTACCGGGACAGGGAATGAACACTGAAGCTTTCTTT.